This T cell receptor beta chain was sequenced in a study of CD8 T cells in Susac syndrome. The overall study: Patients with Susac syndrome were therapy-naive, on corticosteroids, or on intravenous immunoglobulin alone at the time that blood was drawn.

RNA in amounts of 0.5 to 1 ug was reverse transcribed with random hexamers. TCRdb ran MiXCR on the immunoSEQ multiplex PCR reads and lists one entry per CDR3 protein. The sample contains about 110,000 distinct CDR3 sequences, around 94% of which appear only once. Trimming removed 2 bases at V and 0 bases at J, with 5 bases between. Germline V gives CDR1 LGHDT, CDR2 YNNKEL (reference sequence). The CDR3 consists of 14 residues. The chain uses TRBV3-1 and TRBJ2-1; no clear D gene. Sequenced material: CD8+ T cells from PBMCs. This sequence was found in a human donor with Susac syndrome. CDR3 DNA: TGTGCCAGCAGCCAACCCCCCTCCTACAATGAGCAGTTCTTC. This sequence encodes CASSQPPSYNEQFF.